The subject of this entry is one TCR beta chain. The data stem from a study of technical replicates of blood from several donors. Trimming pared 0 bases from V and 5 bases from J, leaving 8 bases between. This CDR3 region has 13 residues. Germline-derived CDR1 and CDR2 are SGHTA and FQGNSA. Here immunoSEQ multiplex PCR was the method, and the copy in TCRdb shows in-frame clones only, minus some. This sample has about 93,000 clones, with 95% found just once. Sequenced sample: T cells isolated from PBMCs. This TCR was sampled from a human donor in good health. The V gene is TRBV7-2, the J gene TRBJ2-7, with D perhaps matching TRBD1 (6 bases). The DNA for the CDR3 is TGTGCCAGCAGCTTAGCGCCAGGGGACGAGCAGTACTTC. Translated, it gives CASSLAPGDEQYF.